A single sample is the source of the 12 T cell receptor beta chains below, sequenced in a study of blood T cell repertoires in COVID-19. TCRdb's copy holds only in-frame clones and misses some; the assay was immunoSEQ multiplex PCR. The sample yields some 350,000 clones, around four fifths seen once. Sequencing input: peripheral blood. The receptors stem from a man aged 30 to 45 with active or convalescent COVID-19.

V usage is TRBV7-6 and J usage is TRBJ1-6; 9 bases agree with TRBD1. Per the germline V gene, CDR1 is SGHVS and CDR2 is FNYEAQ. The V and J ends lost 5 bases and 9 bases, in that order; junction bases with no gene match: 11. The length of the CDR3 is 16 residues. CDR3 coding DNA: TGTGCCAGCAGCCAAAGAGGGACAGGGCTTGGTTCACCCCTCCACTTT. It yields the protein CASSQRGTGLGSPLHF.

The V call is TRBV7-2, the J call TRBJ2-3; TRBD1 matches at 9 bases. V lost 5 bases, J lost 6 bases, and 6 bases stayed unmatched. Germline lookup yields CDR1 SGHTA and CDR2 FQGNSA. The CDR3 length is 14 residues. CDR3 sequence reads: CASSLTGGKDTQYF. The DNA for the CDR3 is TGTGCCAGCAGCCTAACAGGGGGCAAGGATACGCAGTATTTT.

The chain has TRBV9 and TRBJ2-7; 7 bases map to TRBD1. Per germline, CDR1 SGDLS and CDR2 YYNGEE. This CDR3 region has 14 residues. J was trimmed by 0 bases and V by 3 bases; bases with no gene match: 3. The chain's CDR3 is CASSDGTASYEQYF. The CDR3 DNA is TGTGCCAGCAGCGACGGGACAGCCTCCTACGAGCAGTACTTC. The variable domain in full, completed from reference TRBV9 and TRBJ2-7, reads DSGVTQTPKHLITATGQRVTLRCSPRSGDLSVYWYQQSLDQGLQFLIQYYNGEERAKGNILERFSAQQFPDLHSELNLSSLELGDSALYFCASSDGTASYEQYFGPGTRLTVT.

V gene TRBV28 combines with J gene TRBJ2-7; 13 bases match TRBD2. CDR1 is MDHEN and CDR2 is SYDVKM in the germline V gene. The CDR3 runs to 15 residues. Trimming took 5 bases from V and 4 from J; bases not matched to a gene: 5. This chain's CDR3 is CASSLWTSGSYEQYF. DNA for the CDR3: TGTGCCAGCAGTCTCTGGACTAGCGGGAGTTACGAGCAGTACTTC.

The chain carries TRBV7-9 and TRBJ2-1; 9 bases are shared with TRBD1. This CDR3 has 16 amino acids. CDR1 and CDR2 (germline): SEHNR, FQNEAQ (reference sequence). V gave up 4 bases and J gave up 6 bases; unmatched junction bases: 10. The CDR3 sequence is CASSSPGTGWGNEQFF. CDR3 nucleotide sequence: TGTGCCAGCAGCTCCCCTGGGACAGGGTGGGGCAATGAGCAGTTCTTC.

This chain connects TRBV4-1 to TRBJ1-2; no reliable D call. There are 16 residues in the CDR3. Per germline, CDR1 MGHRA and CDR2 YSYEKL. The V end was cut by 0 bases, the J end by 4 bases, with 15 bases between. CDR3 DNA: TGCGCCAGCAGCCAAGATCCTAGAGATGAGGTCTATGGCTACACCTTC. Its protein is CASSQDPRDEVYGYTF.

This chain links TRBV19 with TRBJ2-7, with 11 bases fitting TRBD2. J gave up 7 bases and V 11 bases, and 7 bases lay outside the gene matches. Germline loops: CDR1 LNHDA, CDR2 SQIVND (reference sequence). The CDR3 extends over 12 amino acids. CDR3 amino acids: CAVLAGGGEQYF. The CDR3 nucleotides read TGTGCCGTCCTAGCGGGGGGTGGGGAGCAGTACTTC.

The chain carries TRBV7-2 and TRBJ1-6; 8 bases are a match to TRBD1. V shed 4 bases and J 10 bases; nucleotides not matched to a gene: 6. This CDR3 spans 14 amino acids. In germline, CDR1 is SGHTA, CDR2 FQGNSA. The CDR3, as DNA: TGTGCCAGCAGCTCGGACAGGGTTAGCTCACCCCTCCACTTT. Protein: CASSSDRVSSPLHF. Full variable domain (remainder filled in from reference TRBV7-2 and TRBJ1-6): GAGVSQSPSNKVTEKGKDVELRCDPISGHTALYWYRQSLGQGLEFLIYFQGNSAPDKSGLPSDRFSAERTGGSVSTLTIQRTQQEDSAVYLCASSSDRVSSPLHFGNGTRLTVT.

The chain carries TRBV30 and TRBJ2-5, with TRBD2 identical over 12 bases. The CDR3 loop spans 18 amino acids. Trimming took 0 bases from V and 3 from J; bases not matched to a gene: 11. Germline V gene lookup returns CDR1 GTSNPN and CDR2 SVGIG (reference sequence). DNA of the CDR3: TGTGCCTGGAGTGTGTCGTTCCTAGCGGGGGGGCCGAAAGAGACCCAGTACTTC. Its protein is CAWSVSFLAGGPKETQYF.

This clone was counted once. The V call is TRBV7-2, the J call TRBJ1-1, with 7 bases lining up with TRBD1. The length of the CDR3 is 15 residues. The V gene end was trimmed by 5 bases and the J gene end by 6 bases; junction bases not matched to a gene: 12. CDR1 is SGHTA, CDR2 FQGNSA, per germline. CDR3 bases: TGTGCCAGCAGCCCTCGGGGACAGATAGGCTCTGAAGCTTTCTTT. Encoded protein: CASSPRGQIGSEAFF.

The genes are TRBV14 and TRBJ1-4, with D possibly being TRBD1 (5 bases). CDR1 SGHDN and CDR2 FVKESK come from the germline V gene. This CDR3 spans 16 amino acids. Trimming took off 0 bases at V and 5 bases at J, with 13 bases between the two ends. CDR3 bases: TGTGCCAGCAGCCAAGATTGGGGGGTCCCGAATGAAAAACTGTTTTTT. This sequence encodes CASSQDWGVPNEKLFF.

This clone was seen many times. The CDR3 nucleotides are TGTGCCAGCAGTTCCGGGACATCAAATACTGAAGCTTTCTTT. Translation: CASSSGTSNTEAFF. The chain links TRBV27 to TRBJ1-1, with D possibly being TRBD1 (6 bases). The CDR3 covers 14 residues. Germline V CDR1 and CDR2: MNHEY, SMNVEV (reference sequence). The V gene lost 4 bases and the J gene lost 5 bases, with 14 bases spanning the gap.